This T cell receptor (beta chain) was retrieved from a study of control samples from healthy donors and cancer patients. The CDR3 extends over 12 amino acids. V shed 2 bases and J shed 10 bases, with 9 bases lying between them. Germline V gene sequence: CDR1 SGHTA, CDR2 FQGNSA. Data came from immunoSEQ multiplex PCR; TCRdb stores just in-frame clones and leaves some out. The data contain 85,000 to 110,000 clones, around 89% of them singletons. The V call is TRBV7-2, the J call TRBJ2-1, with D unclear. The origin of this receptor is a man in his fifties or sixties with lung cancer. The sequenced sample consisted of PBMCs. The DNA for the CDR3 is TGTGCCAGCAGCTTAATTAACCTAGAGCAGTTCTTC. It specifies CASSLINLEQFF. The full variable domain, its missing parts supplied by reference TRBV7-2 and TRBJ2-1, is GAGVSQSPSNKVTEKGKDVELRCDPISGHTALYWYRQSLGQGLEFLIYFQGNSAPDKSGLPSDRFSAERTGGSVSTLTIQRTQQEDSAVYLCASSLINLEQFFGPGTRLTVL.